This is a list of T cell receptor beta chains from one sample in a study of T cell responses to AZD1222 COVID-19 vaccine. The repertoire was sequenced with immunoSEQ multiplex PCR; TCRdb's copy has only in-frame clones and lacks some. The table has tens of thousands of clones, 87% seen once. Specimen: peripheral blood, collected on day 0 of AZD1222 vaccination. Every receptor here comes from an adult in good health. The CDR3 runs from the conserved cysteine through the conserved F or W. D genes are given only for firm matches. A row's size may be missing; if present it is once, few, many or a size class.

TRBJ2-7 | - | 14 | TRBV30 | - | CAWSTAGGPYEQYF | TGTGCCTGGAGTACGGCAGGGGGGCCCTACGAGCAGTACTTC
TRBJ1-2 | - | 12 | TRBV7-2 | TRBD1 | CASSQDRAGGFF | TGTGCCAGCAGCCAAGACAGGGCCGGAGGTTTTTTC
TRBJ1-2 | - | 13 | TRBV19 | - | CASSIGFTDGYTF | TGTGCCAGTAGTATAGGGTTCACTGATGGCTACACCTTC
TRBJ2-5 | - | 15 | TRBV19 | TRBD1 | CACPDRDRGEETQYF | TGTGCCTGTCCGGATCGGGACAGGGGGGAAGAGACCCAGTACTTC
TRBJ1-3 | once | 16 | TRBV4-2 | - | CASSQVGARSGNTIYF | TGTGCCAGCAGCCAAGTTGGGGCACGCTCTGGAAACACCATATATTTT
TRBJ2-5 | - | 12 | TRBV7-2 | TRBD2 | CASSWSGAIQYF | TGTGCCAGCAGCTGGAGCGGGGCGATCCAGTACTTC
TRBJ2-7 | - | 16 | TRBV5-1 | - | CASSLAGGGSGYEQYF | TGCGCCAGCAGCTTGGCCGGAGGGGGCTCTGGCTACGAGCAGTACTTC
TRBJ2-3 | - | 13 | TRBV7-9 | TRBD1 | CASDRAGTDTQYF | TGTGCCAGCGACAGGGCTGGCACAGATACGCAGTATTTT
TRBJ2-5 | - | 11 | TRBV12-3/TRBV12-4 | - | CASSTRETQYF | TGTGCCAGCAGCACAAGGGAGACCCAGTACTTC
TRBJ2-5 | - | 16 | TRBV7-7 | TRBD2 | CASSLGGAGVEETQYF | TGTGCTAGCAGCTTAGGAGGGGCGGGAGTGGAAGAGACCCAGTACTTC
TRBJ2-3 | - | 13 | TRBV12-3/TRBV12-4 | - | CASRIAQADTQYF | TGTGCCAGCAGGATTGCACAGGCAGATACGCAGTATTTT
TRBJ2-2 | - | 14 | TRBV7-9 | - | CASSLEVGTGELFF | TGTGCCAGCAGCTTAGAGGTGGGGACCGGGGAGCTGTTTTTT
TRBJ2-7 | few | 15 | TRBV18 | TRBD1 | CASSRPGQGGYEQYF | TGTGCCAGCTCCCGGCCGGGACAGGGGGGCTACGAGCAGTACTTC
TRBJ1-1 | - | 13 | TRBV7-7 | - | CASSLDGGSEAFF | TGTGCTAGCAGCTTAGATGGAGGGTCTGAAGCTTTCTTT
TRBJ1-3 | - | 13 | TRBV29-1 | TRBD1 | CSVAPGGVNTIYF | TGCAGCGTCGCCCCAGGGGGCGTAAACACCATATATTTT
TRBJ2-1 | - | 15 | TRBV7-2 | TRBD2 | CASTPTSGASGREFF | TGTGCCAGCACCCCGACTAGCGGGGCCAGTGGTAGGGAGTTCTTC
TRBJ2-1 | - | 15 | TRBV18 | - | CASSVTSSPNNEQFF | TGTGCCAGCTCAGTAACTAGCTCCCCTAACAATGAGCAGTTCTTC
TRBJ1-6 | - | 14 | TRBV19 | TRBD1 | CASSIGQGGSPLHF | TGTGCCAGTAGTATCGGACAGGGGGGATCACCCCTCCACTTT
TRBJ2-3 | - | 16 | TRBV3-1/TRBV3-2 | TRBD1 | CASARREDRLTDTQYF | TGTGCCAGCGCACGGCGAGAGGACAGGCTTACGGATACGCAGTATTTT
TRBJ1-1 | - | 12 | TRBV6-2/TRBV6-3 | - | CASSYLGTEAFF | TGTGCCAGCAGTTACTTAGGAACTGAAGCTTTCTTT
TRBJ2-1 | few | 15 | TRBV5-1 | TRBD2 | CASSRTSGRDNEQFF | TGCGCCAGCAGCCGGACTAGCGGGAGAGACAATGAGCAGTTCTTC
TRBJ1-1 | - | 15 | TRBV9 | - | CASSGHSVMNTEAFF | TGTGCCAGCAGCGGACATAGCGTCATGAACACTGAAGCTTTCTTT
TRBJ1-5 | - | 16 | TRBV12-5 | TRBD1 | CASGPTWTGSNQPQHF | TGTGCTAGTGGTCCGACTTGGACAGGGAGCAATCAGCCCCAGCATTTT
TRBJ1-4 | - | 16 | TRBV4-1 | - | CASSQDGFSRNEKLFF | TGCGCCAGCAGCCAAGACGGATTCAGCCGTAATGAAAAACTGTTTTTT
TRBJ2-2 | - | 17 | TRBV13 | TRBD2 | CASSKGLAGGSTGELFF | TGTGCCAGCAGCAAGGGACTAGCGGGAGGGTCCACCGGGGAGCTGTTTTTT
TRBJ2-7 | - | 15 | TRBV7-6 | TRBD1 | CASSPDRGPVYEQYF | TGTGCCAGCAGCCCTGACAGGGGGCCGGTCTACGAGCAGTACTTC
TRBJ2-7 | - | 15 | TRBV18 | TRBD2 | CASSPPTSGPARQYF | TGTGCCAGCTCACCACCTACTAGCGGGCCAGCCCGGCAGTACTTC
TRBJ1-6 | - | 15 | TRBV6-4 | - | CASSQDNRSNSPLHF | TGTGCCAGCAGTCAGGACAACCGGTCTAATTCACCCCTCCACTTT
TRBJ2-3 | - | 14 | TRBV4-3 | - | CASSLTPGTPTQYF | TGCGCCAGCAGCCTAACGCCCGGGACTCCCACGCAGTATTTT
TRBJ2-6 | - | 16 | TRBV5-8 | TRBD1 | CASSLETGTGANVLTF | TGTGCCAGCAGCTTAGAGACAGGGACTGGGGCCAACGTCCTGACTTTC
TRBJ2-1 | - | 17 | TRBV7-2 | TRBD2 | CASSLRTSGFSYNEQFF | TGTGCCAGCAGCCTAAGGACTAGCGGATTCTCCTACAATGAGCAGTTCTTC
TRBJ1-5 | - | 14 | TRBV15 | TRBD1 | CATSMTGPHQPQHF | TGTGCCACCAGCATGACAGGGCCTCATCAGCCCCAGCATTTT
TRBJ2-7 | once | 15 | TRBV9 | TRBD2 | CASSAQLAGVREQYF | TGTGCCAGCAGCGCCCAACTAGCGGGAGTGCGGGAGCAGTACTTC
TRBJ2-3 | - | 14 | TRBV10-3 | TRBD2 | CASRSTSGRDTQYF | TGTGCCAGCCGGAGTACTAGCGGGAGAGATACGCAGTATTTT
TRBJ2-1 | - | 14 | TRBV5-1 | TRBD1 | CATNQPGQGNEQFF | TGCGCCACGAATCAACCGGGACAGGGCAATGAGCAGTTCTTC
TRBJ2-1 | - | 15 | TRBV5-3 | TRBD1 | CARSPEGQGSNEQFF | TGTGCCAGAAGCCCCGAGGGACAGGGGAGCAATGAGCAGTTCTTC
TRBJ2-5 | - | 15 | TRBV5-6 | TRBD2 | CASSSGAGARETQYF | TGTGCCAGCAGCTCCGGGGCGGGAGCTCGAGAGACCCAGTACTTC
TRBJ1-2 | once | 13 | TRBV7-3 | TRBD1 | CASSSPKDRDVTF | TGTGCCAGCAGCTCCCCCAAAGACAGGGACGTCACCTTC
TRBJ2-1 | - | 17 | TRBV7-6 | - | CASSLRPSESSYNEQFF | TGTGCCAGCAGCTTAAGGCCTAGCGAAAGCTCCTACAATGAGCAGTTCTTC
TRBJ2-3 | - | 14 | TRBV7-2 | - | CASRMGQGPDTQYF | TGTGCCAGCAGGATGGGGCAGGGTCCAGATACGCAGTATTTT
TRBJ1-5 | - | 14 | TRBV6-5 | TRBD1 | CASSSRKGANPQHF | TGTGCCAGCAGTTCCCGGAAGGGGGCTAATCCCCAGCATTTT
TRBJ1-3 | - | 16 | TRBV2 | TRBD1 | CASSDQTGATGNTIYF | TGTGCCAGCAGCGACCAGACAGGGGCTACAGGAAACACCATATATTTT
TRBJ1-2 | few | 13 | TRBV19 | - | CASSITRTYGYTF | TGTGCCAGTAGTATAACTCGGACCTATGGCTACACCTTC
TRBJ2-2 | - | 13 | TRBV7-2 | - | CASSFRGTGELFF | TGTGCCAGCAGCTTTAGGGGCACCGGGGAGCTGTTTTTT
TRBJ2-5 | once | 16 | TRBV19 | - | CASSIVPPGPQETQYF | TGTGCCAGTAGTATAGTCCCGCCAGGCCCCCAAGAGACCCAGTACTTC
TRBJ2-7 | few | 15 | TRBV7-9 | TRBD2 | CASSSREGLSYEQYF | TGTGCCAGCAGCTCGCGGGAGGGCCTCTCCTACGAGCAGTACTTC